This entry lists 4 T cell receptor beta chains sequenced from one sample in a study of OX40 agonist ivuxolimab in advanced cancers. Method: immunoSEQ multiplex PCR; TCRdb's copy keeps in-frame clones and lacks some. The profile shows 50,000 to 75,000 clones, more than 85% of them singletons. The sample here was CD4+ or CD8+ T cells sorted from blood, taken in a trial of the OX40 agonist ivuxolimab. Receptors originate from an adult with an advanced solid tumor such as melanoma, head and neck, liver or kidney cancer.

This chain links TRBV6-6 with TRBJ2-5; unclear D gene. The germline V gene encodes CDR1 MNHNY and CDR2 SVGAGI (reference sequence). Trimming pared 5 bases from V and 1 base from J, leaving 11 bases between. The CDR3 spans 14 residues. The CDR3 spells CASSQLLAQETQYF. CDR3 in DNA: TGTGCCAGCAGTCAACTTTTAGCCCAAGAGACCCAGTACTTC.

The rearrangement links TRBV9 to TRBJ2-3; 16 bases align to TRBD2. The germline CDR1 and CDR2 sequences are SGDLS and YYNGEE. This CDR3 has 17 residues. V shed 0 bases, J shed 3 bases, and the junction held 1 base outside the gene matches. The CDR3 is CASSVAGLAGGTDTQYF. The CDR3 DNA follows: TGTGCCAGCAGCGTAGCGGGACTAGCGGGGGGGACAGATACGCAGTATTTT.

This chain uses TRBV7-3 with TRBJ2-5; D gene ambiguous. This CDR3 region has 13 residues. From germline, CDR1 is SGHTA and CDR2 FQGTGA. V was shortened by 5 bases and J by 5 bases, with 12 bases between the two germline ends. The CDR3 is CASSPGHVETQYF. The CDR3 coding sequence is TGTGCCAGCAGCCCGGGCCACGTCGAGACCCAGTACTTC. Together with reference TRBV7-3 and TRBJ2-5, the CDR3 gives the full variable domain: GAGVSQTPSNKVTEKGKYVELRCDPISGHTALYWYRQSLGQGPEFLIYFQGTGAADDSGLPNDRFFAVRPEGSVSTLKIQRTERGDSAVYLCASSPGHVETQYFGPGTRLLVL.

V is TRBV9 and J is TRBJ2-3, with TRBD1 matching 9 bases. The length of the CDR3 is 17 residues. CDR1 and CDR2 (germline): SGDLS, YYNGEE. V was clipped by 0 bases and J by 1 base; unmatched bases: 6. The CDR3 DNA follows: TGTGCCAGCAGCGTAGACGACAGGGGGGGTGGCACAGATACGCAGTATTTT. Translating gives CASSVDDRGGGTDTQYF.